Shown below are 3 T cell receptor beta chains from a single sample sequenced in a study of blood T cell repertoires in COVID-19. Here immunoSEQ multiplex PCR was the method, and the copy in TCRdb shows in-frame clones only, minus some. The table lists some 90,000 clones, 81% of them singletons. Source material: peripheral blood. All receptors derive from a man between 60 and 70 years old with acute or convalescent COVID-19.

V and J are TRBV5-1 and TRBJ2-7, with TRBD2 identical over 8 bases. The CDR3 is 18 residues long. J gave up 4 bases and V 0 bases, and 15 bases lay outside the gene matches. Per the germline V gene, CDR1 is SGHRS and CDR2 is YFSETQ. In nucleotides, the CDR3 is TGCGCCAGCAGCTTGGGTGGACTAGCCCATCGAGATAGATACGAGCAGTACTTC. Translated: CASSLGGLAHRDRYEQYF.

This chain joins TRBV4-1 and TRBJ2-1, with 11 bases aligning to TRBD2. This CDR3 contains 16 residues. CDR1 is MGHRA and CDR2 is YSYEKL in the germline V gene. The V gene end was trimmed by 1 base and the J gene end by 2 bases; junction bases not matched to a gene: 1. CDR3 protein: CASSQGSGGAYNEQFF. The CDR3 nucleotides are TGCGCCAGCAGCCAAGGTAGCGGGGGGGCCTACAATGAGCAGTTCTTC.

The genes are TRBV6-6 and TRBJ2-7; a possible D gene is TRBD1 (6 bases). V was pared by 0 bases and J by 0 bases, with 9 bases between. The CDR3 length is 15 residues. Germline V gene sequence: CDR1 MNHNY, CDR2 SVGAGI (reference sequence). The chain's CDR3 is CASSYSGAGSYEQYF. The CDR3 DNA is TGTGCCAGCAGTTACTCGGGGGCAGGCTCCTACGAGCAGTACTTC.